The present TCR beta chain was sequenced within a study of OX40 agonist ivuxolimab in advanced cancers. Study at large: Prior checkpoint blockade (anti-PD-1, anti-PD-L1 or anti-CTLA-4) was permitted; approximately 40% had it. Study outcomes and limitations: Expanded clones belonging to CD8+ T cells outnumbered, on average, those of CD4+. Some patients who did not respond also had low normalized T-cell clonal expansion. At 0.1 to 3.0 mg/kg, CD4+ and CD8+ blood T cells expanded clonally by week 6.

CDR1 is MNHEY and CDR2 is SVGAGI in the germline V gene. V was pared by 5 bases and J by 3 bases, with 5 bases between. The CDR3 length is 11 residues. TCRdb's copy holds only in-frame clones and misses some; the assay was immunoSEQ multiplex PCR. The table records 65,000 to 80,000 clones, less than 90% of them present only once. About this clone itself: Its antigen is undetermined.

Material: CD4+ or CD8+ T cells sorted from blood, obtained in a trial of the OX40 agonist ivuxolimab. This chain links TRBV6-5 with TRBJ2-7; no definite D call. This sequence originates from an adult with an advanced solid tumor such as melanoma, head and neck, liver or kidney cancer. As DNA, the CDR3 is TGTGCCAGCAGTCGGCTCTACGAGCAGTACTTC. Amino acid sequence: CASSRLYEQYF.